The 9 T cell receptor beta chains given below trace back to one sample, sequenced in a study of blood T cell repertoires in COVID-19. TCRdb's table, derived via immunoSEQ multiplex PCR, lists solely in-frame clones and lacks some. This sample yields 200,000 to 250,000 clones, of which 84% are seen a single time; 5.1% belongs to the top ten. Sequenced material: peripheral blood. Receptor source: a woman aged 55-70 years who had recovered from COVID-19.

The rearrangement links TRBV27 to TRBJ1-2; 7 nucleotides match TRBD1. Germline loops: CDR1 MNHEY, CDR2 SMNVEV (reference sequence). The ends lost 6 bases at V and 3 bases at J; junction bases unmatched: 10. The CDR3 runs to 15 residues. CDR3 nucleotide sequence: TGTGCCAGCAGCCCGACGACAGGGACCCACTATGGCTACACCTTC. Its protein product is CASSPTTGTHYGYTF.

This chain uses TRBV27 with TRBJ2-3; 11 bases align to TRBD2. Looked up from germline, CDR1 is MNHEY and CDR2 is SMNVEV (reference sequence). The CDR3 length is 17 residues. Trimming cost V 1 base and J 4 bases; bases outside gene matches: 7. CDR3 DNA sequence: TGTGCCAGCAGTTTATTCCCTAGCGGGGGGTATCCAGATACGCAGTATTTT. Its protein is CASSLFPSGGYPDTQYF.

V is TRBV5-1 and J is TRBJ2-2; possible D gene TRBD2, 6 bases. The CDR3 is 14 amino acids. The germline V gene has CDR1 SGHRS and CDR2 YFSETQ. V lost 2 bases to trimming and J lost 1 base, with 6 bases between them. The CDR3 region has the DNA TGCGCCAGCAGCTTTAGCGGGAACACCGGGGAGCTGTTTTTT. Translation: CASSFSGNTGELFF.

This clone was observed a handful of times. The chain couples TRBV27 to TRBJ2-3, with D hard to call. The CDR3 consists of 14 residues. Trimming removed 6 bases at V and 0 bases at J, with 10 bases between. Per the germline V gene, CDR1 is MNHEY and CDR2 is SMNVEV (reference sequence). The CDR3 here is CASSTYSSTDTQYF. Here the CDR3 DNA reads TGTGCCAGCAGCACGTACAGCAGCACAGATACGCAGTATTTT.

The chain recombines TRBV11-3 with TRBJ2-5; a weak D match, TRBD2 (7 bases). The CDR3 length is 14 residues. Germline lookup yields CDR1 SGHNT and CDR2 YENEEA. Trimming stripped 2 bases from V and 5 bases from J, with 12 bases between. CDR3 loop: CASSLMGGAETQYF. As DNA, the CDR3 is TGTGCCAGCAGCTTAATGGGGGGGGCTGAGACCCAGTACTTC.

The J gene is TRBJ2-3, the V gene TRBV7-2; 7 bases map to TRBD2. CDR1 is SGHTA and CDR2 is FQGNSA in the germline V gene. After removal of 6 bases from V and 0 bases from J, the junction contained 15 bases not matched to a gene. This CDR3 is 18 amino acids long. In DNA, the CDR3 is TGTGCCAGCAGGACCGGACTAGTGGGGCTTTCTAGCACAGATACGCAGTATTTT. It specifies CASRTGLVGLSSTDTQYF.

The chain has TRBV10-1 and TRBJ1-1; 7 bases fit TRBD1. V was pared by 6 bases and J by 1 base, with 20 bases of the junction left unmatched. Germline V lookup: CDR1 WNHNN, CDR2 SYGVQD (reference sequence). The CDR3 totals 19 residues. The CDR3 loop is CASREAHRGPPIRNTEAFF. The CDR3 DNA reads TGCGCCAGCAGGGAAGCCCACAGGGGACCCCCAATTCGGAACACTGAAGCTTTCTTT.

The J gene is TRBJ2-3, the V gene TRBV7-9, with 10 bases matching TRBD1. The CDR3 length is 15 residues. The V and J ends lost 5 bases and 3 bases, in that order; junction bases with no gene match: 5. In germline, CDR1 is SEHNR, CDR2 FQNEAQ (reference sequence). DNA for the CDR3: TGTGCCAGCAGCCCCGGGACAGGGGAAACAGATACGCAGTATTTT. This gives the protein CASSPGTGETDTQYF.

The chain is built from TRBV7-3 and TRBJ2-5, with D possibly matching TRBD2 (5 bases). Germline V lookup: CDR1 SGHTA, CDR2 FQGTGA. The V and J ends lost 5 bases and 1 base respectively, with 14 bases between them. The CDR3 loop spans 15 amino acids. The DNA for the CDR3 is TGTGCCAGCAGCCCTGGAGGCGCTAGCCAAGAGACCCAGTACTTC. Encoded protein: CASSPGGASQETQYF.